This is a list of T cell receptor beta chains from one sample in a study of T cells in localized non-small cell lung cancer. Some clones are missing from TCRdb's copy, which holds only in-frame ones; the method was immunoSEQ multiplex PCR. This table has fewer than 50,000 clones, 86% appearing once. The specimen was peripheral blood mononuclear cells, collected before any cancer treatment. These receptors were collected from a male donor older than 55 with stage II lung adenocarcinoma. CDR3s include the opening cysteine and the closing phenylalanine or tryptophan.

CDR3aa	j_gene	v_gene
CASRKGASGYNEQFF	TRBJ2-1	TRBV2
CASSSPPSGRTDTQYF	TRBJ2-3	TRBV28
CASSEVGGWPQHF	TRBJ1-5	TRBV6-1
CASSPRTGEDYTF	TRBJ1-2	TRBV5-1
CASRGSWATEAFF	TRBJ1-1	TRBV6-1
CASSLEAAYQPQHF	TRBJ1-5	TRBV5-5
CASSPHEINYGYTF	TRBJ1-2	TRBV7-9
CASSDRRSGNTDTQYF	TRBJ2-3	TRBV14
CASSLTGGSDQPQHF	TRBJ1-5	TRBV5-1
CASTPSTAGKLFF	TRBJ1-4	TRBV28
CASSSRLRREPYNEQFF	TRBJ2-1	TRBV5-1
CASSSTSGVSYEQYF	TRBJ2-7	TRBV7-2
CASGRMDSKLFF	TRBJ2-2	TRBV27
CASSFRERGELFF	TRBJ2-2	TRBV19
CASSMVGGGNQPQHF	TRBJ1-5	TRBV19
CASSTRGRGLNTGELFF	TRBJ2-2	TRBV19
CATRRGRFTGELFF	TRBJ2-2	TRBV28
CASSEKGGRAYEQYF	TRBJ2-7	TRBV6-1
CASNPEEFYNEQFF	TRBJ2-1	TRBV28
CASSSSGRNNEQFF	TRBJ2-1	TRBV5-1
CAWNLRAGRETQYF	TRBJ2-5	TRBV30
CASSPPQGLNYGYTF	TRBJ1-2	TRBV5-4
CASTLGSRGNSPLHF	TRBJ1-6	TRBV6-6
CASSPSTGAGGYTF	TRBJ1-2	TRBV18
CASSLRTTSHEQFF	TRBJ2-1	TRBV5-1
CASSLNREDEAFF	TRBJ1-1	TRBV5-4
CASSPDRITGNTIYF	TRBJ1-3	TRBV4-1
CASSPRDQGLEQYF	TRBJ2-7	TRBV5-1
CASGGSSYNEQFF	TRBJ2-1	TRBV28
CASSAWTDYEQYF	TRBJ2-7	TRBV6-1
CASSEVRVSGYEQYF	TRBJ2-7	TRBV25-1
CASSSSVTLNQPQHF	TRBJ1-5	TRBV7-8
CASSLPPGNSYEQYF	TRBJ2-7	TRBV28
CASSIGGAVGNTIYF	TRBJ1-3	TRBV19
CASSLSSRGETQYF	TRBJ2-5	TRBV7-9
CASNRDLRARQILF	TRBJ2-1	TRBV7-9
CASTLPTGTQYF	TRBJ2-3	TRBV6-5
CASRNTGANYGYTF	TRBJ1-2	TRBV19
CASSLDSASEQFF	TRBJ2-1	TRBV18
CASSSTTEFSYEQYF	TRBJ2-7	TRBV7-9
CASSPGLATYYEQYF	TRBJ2-7	TRBV19
CASSPDPAGSKSYEQYF	TRBJ2-7	TRBV7-3
CASSMGERRSYNEQFF	TRBJ2-1	TRBV19
CASSHGSEETQYF	TRBJ2-5	TRBV23-1
CSVEDWRTGGEQYF	TRBJ2-7	TRBV29-1
CASRLQGSEAFF	TRBJ1-1	TRBV7-9
CASRDNSYEQYF	TRBJ2-7	TRBV28
CASTEGQLNTEAFF	TRBJ1-1	TRBV5-1
CASSQEKARWYEQYF	TRBJ2-7	TRBV4-2
CASSAGGGGYTF	TRBJ1-2	TRBV6-1